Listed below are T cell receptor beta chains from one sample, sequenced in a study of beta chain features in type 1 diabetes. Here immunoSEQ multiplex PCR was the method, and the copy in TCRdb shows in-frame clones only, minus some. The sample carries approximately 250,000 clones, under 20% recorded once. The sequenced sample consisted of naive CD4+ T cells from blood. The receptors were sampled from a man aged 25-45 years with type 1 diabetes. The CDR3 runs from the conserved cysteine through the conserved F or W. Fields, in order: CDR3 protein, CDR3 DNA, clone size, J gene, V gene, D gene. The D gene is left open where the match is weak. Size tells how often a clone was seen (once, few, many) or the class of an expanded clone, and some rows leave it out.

CASSLQGNTEAFF | TGTGCCAGCAGCCTTCAGGGGAACACTGAAGCTTTCTTT | NA | TRBJ1-1 | TRBV14 | NA
CASSLFAGINIQYF | TGTGCCAGCAGCTTATTCGCGGGAATAAACATTCAGTACTTC | NA | TRBJ2-4 | TRBV13 | NA
CASSGQGPYEQYF | TGTGCCAGTTCTGGACAGGGTCCCTACGAGCAGTACTTC | NA | TRBJ2-7 | TRBV19 | TRBD1
CASSFGLAGVGSYNEQFF | TGTGCCAGCAGCTTCGGACTAGCGGGAGTCGGGTCCTACAATGAGCAGTTCTTC | NA | TRBJ2-1 | TRBV13 | TRBD2
CASSGGDFTDEQFF | TGTGCCAGCAGCGGAGGGGACTTTACCGATGAGCAGTTCTTC | NA | TRBJ2-1 | TRBV9 | NA
CSVAREGELFF | TGCAGCGTTGCAAGGGAGGGGGAGCTGTTTTTT | few | TRBJ2-2 | TRBV29-1 | NA
CAWSGPNQPQHF | TGTGCCTGGAGTGGCCCCAATCAGCCCCAGCATTTT | few | TRBJ1-5 | TRBV30 | NA
CASSLVTSTDTQYF | TGTGCCAGCAGCTTAGTAACTAGCACAGATACGCAGTATTTT | few | TRBJ2-3 | TRBV7-2 | NA
CASRPDRRGTDTQYF | TGTGCCAGCAGACCCGATCGGAGAGGGACAGATACGCAGTATTTT | NA | TRBJ2-3 | TRBV6-6 | NA
CASSRSPSTDTQYF | TGTGCCAGCAGCAGATCGCCTAGCACAGATACGCAGTATTTT | few | TRBJ2-3 | TRBV9 | NA
CASSLVTRGNEQFF | TGTGCCAGCAGCTTAGTCACCCGGGGCAATGAGCAGTTCTTC | few | TRBJ2-1 | TRBV7-2 | NA
CASSLQGSTDTQYF | TGTGCCAGCAGTCTACAGGGAAGCACAGATACGCAGTATTTT | NA | TRBJ2-3 | TRBV6-5 | NA
CAWSVVAGGETQYF | TGTGCCTGGAGTGTGGTAGCGGGAGGGGAGACCCAGTACTTC | NA | TRBJ2-5 | TRBV30 | TRBD2
CASSFRDRPYEQYF | TGTGCCAGCAGCTTTCGGGACAGACCCTACGAGCAGTACTTC | few | TRBJ2-7 | TRBV5-4 | TRBD1
CASSSSGVNYNEQFF | TGTGCCAGCAGCTCTAGCGGGGTTAACTACAATGAGCAGTTCTTC | NA | TRBJ2-1 | TRBV7-2 | TRBD2
CSEVGTSGTDTQYF | TGCAGCGAAGTAGGGACTAGCGGAACAGATACGCAGTATTTT | NA | TRBJ2-3 | TRBV29-1 | TRBD2
CASSIDTSGRHEQFF | TGTGCCAGTAGTATAGATACTAGCGGGAGACATGAGCAGTTCTTC | NA | TRBJ2-1 | TRBV19 | TRBD2
CASSPDFRGQYF | TGTGCCAGCAGCCCCGATTTCCGGGGGCAGTACTTC | NA | TRBJ2-7 | TRBV7-9 | NA
CASSTTGGQDTQYF | TGTGCCAGCAGCACGACAGGGGGCCAAGATACGCAGTATTTT | few | TRBJ2-3 | TRBV25-1 | TRBD1
CASSVEGTVYEQYF | TGTGCCAGCAGCGTAGAGGGGACAGTCTACGAGCAGTACTTC | NA | TRBJ2-7 | TRBV9 | TRBD1
CASSLVVRRDEQFF | TGTGCCAGCAGTTTAGTAGTTCGGAGGGATGAGCAGTTCTTC | NA | TRBJ2-1 | TRBV28 | NA
CSVLGTDTQYF | TGCAGCGTTTTAGGCACAGATACGCAGTATTTT | NA | TRBJ2-3 | TRBV29-1 | NA
CSVGDSNQPQHF | TGCAGCGTTGGAGATAGCAATCAGCCCCAGCATTTT | few | TRBJ1-5 | TRBV29-1 | NA
CASSPDSQETQYF | TGTGCCAGCTCACCGGACAGTCAAGAGACCCAGTACTTC | few | TRBJ2-5 | TRBV18 | NA
CASSHGGGYNEQFF | TGTGCCAGCAGCCACGGTGGGGGGTACAATGAGCAGTTCTTC | few | TRBJ2-1 | TRBV14 | NA
CASSAQSYQETQYF | TGTGCCAGCAGCGCGCAATCGTACCAAGAGACCCAGTACTTC | NA | TRBJ2-5 | TRBV9 | NA
CASSASGSLADTQYF | TGTGCCAGCAGCGCCAGCGGATCTTTGGCAGATACGCAGTATTTT | NA | TRBJ2-3 | TRBV11-2 | NA
CSGGLLNTGELFF | TGCAGCGGGGGACTGTTAAACACCGGGGAGCTGTTTTTT | NA | TRBJ2-2 | TRBV29-1 | NA
CASSSLDRDTEAFF | TGTGCCAGCAGCTCCTTGGACCGGGACACTGAAGCTTTCTTT | NA | TRBJ1-1 | TRBV7-6 | NA
CASSLVVQMNTEAFF | TGTGCCAGCAGCTTAGTCGTACAGATGAACACTGAAGCTTTCTTT | NA | TRBJ1-1 | TRBV7-2 | NA
CASSATGQGETQYF | TGTGCCAGCAGCGCGACCGGACAGGGAGAGACCCAGTACTTC | NA | TRBJ2-5 | TRBV9 | TRBD1
CASRPSYEQYF | TGTGCCAGCAGACCCTCCTACGAGCAGTACTTC | NA | TRBJ2-7 | TRBV5-8 | NA
CASSQDTPDTQYF | TGTGCCAGCAGCCAAGACACGCCAGATACGCAGTATTTT | NA | TRBJ2-3 | TRBV7-2 | NA
CAWSEQGRPDTQYF | TGTGCCTGGAGTGAACAGGGGCGGCCAGATACGCAGTATTTT | few | TRBJ2-3 | TRBV30 | TRBD1
CASSGQGNYEQYF | TGTGCCAGTAGTGGACAGGGGAACTACGAGCAGTACTTC | NA | TRBJ2-7 | TRBV19 | TRBD1
CASSLVVSGSYEQYF | TGCGCCAGCAGCTTGGTTGTTAGCGGGAGCTACGAGCAGTACTTC | NA | TRBJ2-7 | TRBV5-1 | TRBD2
CAWSVGNSRQPQHF | TGTGCCTGGAGTGTAGGGAACAGTAGGCAGCCCCAGCATTTT | NA | TRBJ1-5 | TRBV30 | NA
CSVQLLSGNTIYF | TGCAGCGTTCAACTCCTCTCTGGAAACACCATATATTTT | NA | TRBJ1-3 | TRBV29-1 | NA
CASSQRSTDTQYF | TGTGCCAGCAGCCAGCGGAGCACAGATACGCAGTATTTT | NA | TRBJ2-3 | TRBV25-1 | NA
CASSHRLHEQYF | TGTGCCAGCAGCCATCGGTTGCACGAGCAGTACTTC | NA | TRBJ2-7 | TRBV7-2 | NA
CASSAWDLENQPQHF | TGTGCCAGCAGCGCATGGGACCTAGAGAATCAGCCCCAGCATTTT | NA | TRBJ1-5 | TRBV9 | NA
CASSLLNSYNEQFF | TGTGCCAGCAGTTTGCTAAACTCCTACAATGAGCAGTTCTTC | few | TRBJ2-1 | TRBV28 | NA
CASSQFRDSGNTIYF | TGCGCCAGCAGTCAATTTAGGGACAGCGGAAACACCATATATTTT | few | TRBJ1-3 | TRBV23-1 | TRBD1
CASSLAASQINEQFF | TGCGCCAGCAGCCTAGCGGCGAGCCAAATCAATGAGCAGTTCTTC | NA | TRBJ2-1 | TRBV5-1 | TRBD2
CAWQGTSGPNEQYF | TGTGCCTGGCAAGGAACTAGCGGGCCAAACGAGCAGTACTTC | NA | TRBJ2-7 | TRBV30 | TRBD2
CASSPGGGSSYNEQFF | TGCGCCAGCAGCCCAGGAGGCGGTAGCTCCTACAATGAGCAGTTCTTC | few | TRBJ2-1 | TRBV5-1 | NA
CASSPLSGTQYF | TGTGCCAGCTCGCCCTTGTCGGGGACCCAGTACTTC | NA | TRBJ2-5 | TRBV18 | NA
CASSPGTSESNEQFF | TGTGCCAGCAGCCCCGGGACTAGCGAAAGTAATGAGCAGTTCTTC | NA | TRBJ2-1 | TRBV4-2 | TRBD2
CSVAGHEGIQYF | TGCAGCGTTGCGGGTCACGAGGGCATTCAGTACTTC | NA | TRBJ2-4 | TRBV29-1 | NA
CASSTGGYNEQFF | TGTGCCAGCAGTACTGGGGGCTACAATGAGCAGTTCTTC | NA | TRBJ2-1 | TRBV14 | NA
CASSALLTWSGIQYF | TGTGCCAGCAGCGCCCTTCTTACATGGAGTGGGATTCAGTACTTC | few | TRBJ2-4 | TRBV7-9 | NA
CASSQNRAETQYF | TGTGCCAGCAGCCAAAACAGGGCAGAGACCCAGTACTTC | NA | TRBJ2-5 | TRBV14 | NA
CSVEDLRGQINEQFF | TGCAGCGTTGAAGATCTGAGGGGGCAAATCAATGAGCAGTTCTTC | NA | TRBJ2-1 | TRBV29-1 | TRBD1